The 30 T cell receptor beta chains listed next were all sequenced from one sample in a study of blood T cell repertoires in COVID-19. Measured with immunoSEQ multiplex PCR; TCRdb has only the in-frame clones, and not every one. There are roughly 260,000 clones in the sample; around 90% occur only once, and under 2.5% lies in the top ten. Sample: PBMCs or T cells enriched from blood (not recorded which). The source of these receptors is a young woman who had recovered from COVID-19.

V is TRBV7-8 and J is TRBJ1-5; perhaps TRBD1 as D (5 bases). Trimming stripped 7 bases from V and 2 bases from J, with 12 bases between. Per germline, CDR1 SGHVS and CDR2 FQNEAQ. The CDR3 is 14 residues long. CDR3 bases: TGTGCCAGCACCCAGGGTTGGGGCAATCAGCCCCAGCATTTT. This codes for CASTQGWGNQPQHF.

The chain is built from TRBV9 and TRBJ1-2; TRBD1 might be the D (5 bases). The CDR3 is 17 residues long. The V and J ends lost 3 bases and 0 bases respectively, with 18 bases between them. CDR1 and CDR2 (germline): SGDLS, YYNGEE. CDR3 loop: CASSAPGGGKANYGYTF. The DNA for the CDR3 is TGTGCCAGCAGCGCTCCCGGGGGAGGGAAAGCTAACTATGGCTACACCTTC.

The V and J genes are TRBV5-6 and TRBJ1-6; D gene unclear. V was cut by 4 bases and J by 0 bases, with 8 bases left in between. CDR1 and CDR2 from the germline V gene are SGHDT and YYEEEE. This CDR3 has 15 amino acids. CDR3 sequence (DNA): TGTGCCAGCAGCCTCTCCTTCTCCTATAATTCACCCCTCCACTTT. Its translation is CASSLSFSYNSPLHF.

The rearrangement joins TRBV7-9 to TRBJ1-2; D remains ambiguous. The CDR3 has 14 residues. CDR1 and CDR2 (germline): SEHNR, FQNEAQ (reference sequence). Trimming removed 5 bases at V and 7 bases at J, with 17 bases between. CDR3 sequence: CASSQLGGRAGYTF. Written as DNA, the CDR3 is TGTGCCAGCAGCCAACTGGGAGGGCGGGCTGGCTACACCTTC.

The chain has TRBV19 and TRBJ1-5; D ambiguous. The V end lost 4 bases, the J end lost 5 bases, and 6 bases lay between the germline ends. Per germline, CDR1 LNHDA and CDR2 SQIVND (reference sequence). The length of the CDR3 is 12 residues. The CDR3 coding sequence is TGTGCCAGTAGTAATGACTATCAGCCCCAGCATTTT. Protein product: CASSNDYQPQHF.

The chain combines TRBV3-1 (or the pseudogene TRBV3-2) with TRBJ1-1; D gene uncertain. Deletions cut 4 bases from V and 3 bases from J, with 6 bases between. CDR3 length: 12 residues. Germline V gives CDR1 LGHDT, CDR2 YNNKEL (reference sequence). This CDR3 reads CASSRQYTEAFF. The CDR3 DNA is TGTGCCAGCAGCCGACAATACACTGAAGCTTTCTTT.

A remark on this clone: Other DNA sequences in this sample translate to the same CDR3. The chain recombines TRBV7-2 with TRBJ1-1; D ambiguous. Trimming removed 1 base at V and 2 bases at J, with 8 bases between. The germline V gene encodes CDR1 SGHTA and CDR2 FQGNSA. The CDR3 has 14 amino acids. The CDR3 coding sequence is TGTGCCAGCAGCTTAGGCCACAGTAACACTGAAGCTTTCTTT. It codes for CASSLGHSNTEAFF.

The chain couples TRBV19 to TRBJ2-1, with D uncertain. CDR1 and CDR2 from the germline V gene are LNHDA and SQIVND (reference sequence). V was trimmed by 0 bases and J by 3 bases, leaving 9 bases between them. CDR3 length equals 15 residues. The CDR3 reads CASSIDLSHYNEQFF. The CDR3 region has the DNA TGTGCCAGTAGTATAGATCTATCCCACTACAATGAGCAGTTCTTC.

The CDR3 loop reads CASSKLTGTNTEAFF. The DNA for the CDR3 is TGTGCCAGCAGCAAACTGACAGGGACAAACACTGAAGCTTTCTTT. This chain uses TRBV14 with TRBJ1-1, with 7 bases identical to TRBD1. This CDR3 contains 15 residues. V was pared by 5 bases and J by 2 bases, with 8 bases of the junction left unmatched. The germline CDR1 and CDR2 sequences are SGHDN and FVKESK.

The chain has TRBV7-9 and TRBJ2-2, with no clear D. This CDR3 comprises 15 residues. Trimming removed 2 bases from V and 6 bases from J, with 13 bases in between. Germline V lookup: CDR1 SEHNR, CDR2 FQNEAQ (reference sequence). This CDR3 is CASSLLDLSAGELFF. The CDR3 DNA is TGTGCCAGCAGCTTACTAGACCTTTCGGCCGGGGAGCTGTTTTTT. Looking up the rest from reference TRBV7-9 and TRBJ2-2 gives the full variable domain: DTGVSQNPRHKITKRGQNVTFRCDPISEHNRLYWYRQTLGQGPEFLTYFQNEAQLEKSRLLSDRFSAERPKGSFSTLEIQRTEQGDSAMYLCASSLLDLSAGELFFGEGSRLTVL.

The chain combines TRBV5-8 with TRBJ2-1; the match to TRBD1 covers 8 bases. Trimming took 4 bases from V and 1 from J; bases not matched to a gene: 7. The CDR3 has 16 residues. The germline V gene has CDR1 SGHTS and CDR2 YDEGEE. CDR3 region: CASSPKQGGSYNEQFF. Written as DNA, the CDR3 is TGTGCCAGCAGCCCGAAACAGGGGGGATCCTACAATGAGCAGTTCTTC.

The genes are TRBV29-1 and TRBJ2-7; D ambiguous. CDR3 length: 12 residues. The V gene lost 3 bases and the J gene lost 3 bases, with 9 bases spanning the gap. CDR1 SQVTM and CDR2 ANQGSEA come from the germline V gene. The CDR3 DNA is TGCAGCGTTGAGGGCAGTTACTACGAGCAGTACTTC. Its translation: CSVEGSYYEQYF.

V and J are TRBV3-1 (or the pseudogene TRBV3-2) and TRBJ2-5, with 8 bases fitting TRBD2. Germline lookup yields CDR1 LGHDT and CDR2 YNNKEL (reference sequence). V lost 4 bases to trimming and J lost 2 bases; unmatched junction nucleotides: 12. This CDR3 comprises 17 residues. This chain's CDR3 is CASSPYLGGGPQETQYF. The CDR3 bases are TGTGCCAGCAGCCCCTATCTAGGCGGGGGGCCTCAAGAGACCCAGTACTTC.

The rearrangement joins TRBV24-1 to TRBJ2-5; a weak D match, TRBD1 (6 bases). The CDR3 contains 14 residues. Germline values: CDR1 KGHDR, CDR2 SFDVKD. Trimming cost V 4 bases and J 5 bases, with 13 bases left between them. The CDR3 bases are TGTGCCACCAGTGAATCAGGGGTGGAGGAGACCCAGTACTTC. It specifies CATSESGVEETQYF.

The rearrangement uses TRBV7-2 and TRBJ1-2, with D possibly matching TRBD1 (5 bases). V was pared by 1 base and J by 4 bases, with 13 bases between. This CDR3 contains 15 residues. CDR1 and CDR2 (germline): SGHTA, FQGNSA. Written as DNA, the CDR3 is TGTGCCAGCAGCTTAGGGAAAGACAGCATCTATGGCTACACCTTC. It translates to CASSLGKDSIYGYTF.

J is TRBJ1-4 and V is TRBV5-1; no firm D call. Per the germline V gene, CDR1 is SGHRS and CDR2 is YFSETQ. This CDR3 region has 14 residues. Trimming took 2 bases from V and 8 from J, leaving 13 bases between them. CDR3 protein: CASSLEIDGEKLFF. The CDR3, as DNA: TGCGCCAGCAGCTTAGAAATAGACGGGGAAAAACTGTTTTTT. Full variable domain (rest looked up from reference TRBV5-1 and TRBJ1-4): KAGVTQTPRYLIKTRGQQVTLSCSPISGHRSVSWYQQTPGQGLQFLFEYFSETQRNKGNFPGRFSGRQFSNSRSEMNVSTLELGDSALYLCASSLEIDGEKLFFGSGTQLSVL.

The chain carries TRBV21-1 and TRBJ1-2. TRBV21-1 constitutes a pseudogene. The CDR3 is made up of 12 amino acids. The CDR3 DNA is TGTGCCACCCGTGCGGGGGGATATGGCTACACCTTC. Protein product: CATRAGGYGYTF.

V and J are TRBV18 and TRBJ1-2; the D is unclear. The V gene lost 5 bases and the J gene lost 2 bases, with 9 bases spanning the gap. The germline gives CDR1 KGHSH, CDR2 LQKENI. The CDR3 runs 13 residues. The CDR3 DNA follows: TGTGCCAGCTCAGACGGGATCAACTATGGCTACACCTTC. Its translation is CASSDGINYGYTF.

V usage is TRBV7-3 and J usage is TRBJ2-2, with 7 bases identical to TRBD1. CDR3 length equals 15 residues. V lost 1 base to trimming and J lost 5 bases; unmatched junction nucleotides: 4. The germline V gene encodes CDR1 SGHTA and CDR2 FQGTGA. In nucleotides, the CDR3 is TGTGCCAGCAGCTTAAAAGGACAGGAAACCGGGGAGCTGTTTTTT. Its protein is CASSLKGQETGELFF.

The V call is TRBV11-1, the J call TRBJ1-2; D is unresolved. The germline gives CDR1 SGHAT, CDR2 FQDESV (reference sequence). This CDR3 contains 15 residues. The V end was cut by 5 bases, the J end by 3 bases, with 16 bases between. The CDR3 region is CASSLTDGVDYGYTF. The CDR3 DNA is TGTGCCAGCAGCCTGACTGACGGGGTCGACTATGGCTACACCTTC.

The chain uses TRBV3-1 (or the pseudogene TRBV3-2) and TRBJ2-7, with TRBD2 matching 7 bases. This CDR3 has 15 residues. V gave up 5 bases and J gave up 3 bases; unmatched junction bases: 10. Germline CDR1 is LGHDT and CDR2 is YNNKEL (reference sequence). CDR3 sequence reads: CASSSGTTDLYEQYF. In DNA, the CDR3 is TGTGCCAGCAGCTCCGGGACTACAGACCTCTACGAGCAGTACTTC.

The chain recombines TRBV19 with TRBJ2-5; 7 bases align to TRBD1. The V segment lost 6 bases and the J segment 9 bases; nucleotides outside the gene matches: 10. Germline-derived CDR1 and CDR2 are LNHDA and SQIVND (reference sequence). The CDR3 consists of 13 residues. The CDR3 reads CASRPDRVRAQYF. For the CDR3, the DNA is TGTGCCAGTAGGCCAGACAGGGTCAGGGCCCAGTACTTC.

The chain couples TRBV4-1 to TRBJ1-3; unclear D gene. V was trimmed by 0 bases and J by 0 bases, leaving 9 bases between them. The CDR3 is 16 residues long. The germline CDR1 and CDR2 sequences are MGHRA and YSYEKL. CDR3 sequence reads: CASSQEWAFSGNTIYF. The CDR3 nucleotides are TGCGCCAGCAGCCAAGAATGGGCGTTCTCTGGAAACACCATATATTTT.

This clone has only a few counts. The V call is TRBV12-3 or TRBV12-4, the J call TRBJ1-1; no definite D call. The CDR3 is made up of 12 amino acids. The V and J ends lost 6 bases and 5 bases respectively, with 10 bases between them. CDR3 DNA sequence: TGTGCCAGCAGACAGTGGCTAACTGAAGCTTTCTTT. Translation gives CASRQWLTEAFF.

The chain links TRBV7-8 to TRBJ2-3, with D tentatively TRBD1 (5 bases). Germline loops: CDR1 SGHVS, CDR2 FQNEAQ. V was pared by 3 bases and J by 6 bases, with 13 bases between. The CDR3 spans 14 residues. Here the CDR3 reads CASSFSRAWDTQYF. In DNA, the CDR3 is TGTGCCAGCAGCTTTTCCAGGGCGTGGGATACGCAGTATTTT.

The chain has TRBV27 and TRBJ2-7, with 9 nucleotides matching TRBD2. This CDR3 comprises 14 residues. V lost 2 bases to trimming and J lost 4 bases; unmatched junction nucleotides: 3. The germline V gene encodes CDR1 MNHEY and CDR2 SMNVEV (reference sequence). Written as DNA, the CDR3 is TGTGCCAGCAGTTTACTCAGCGGGGGGTACGAGCAGTACTTC. Encoded protein: CASSLLSGGYEQYF.

The genes are TRBV3-1 (or the pseudogene TRBV3-2) and TRBJ1-1; D unresolved. V lost 1 base, J lost 5 bases, and 8 bases lay in between. CDR1 is LGHDT, CDR2 YNNKEL, per germline (reference sequence). The CDR3 has 13 residues. The CDR3 nucleotides are TGTGCCAGCAGCCAAGTGGCCAGGACTGAAGCTTTCTTT. This codes for CASSQVARTEAFF.

The V and J genes are TRBV2 and TRBJ1-1; D unclear. V was clipped by 6 bases and J by 4 bases, with 6 bases between them. Germline assignment: CDR1 SNHLY and CDR2 FYNNEI. There are 11 residues in the CDR3. The CDR3 reads CASSLSTEAFF. CDR3 DNA sequence: TGTGCCAGCAGCCTAAGCACTGAAGCTTTCTTT.

The J gene is TRBJ1-2, the V gene TRBV10-3; 11 bases match TRBD1. The V gene's germline CDR1 is ENHRY and CDR2 SYGVKD. The CDR3 consists of 14 residues. V gave up 6 bases and J gave up 8 bases; unmatched junction bases: 8. This chain's CDR3 is CAIRAGTGGNGYTF. For the CDR3, the DNA is TGTGCCATCAGGGCCGGGACAGGGGGTAACGGCTACACCTTC.

This chain links TRBV5-1 with TRBJ2-1, with 12 bases lining up with TRBD1. V dropped 3 bases and J dropped 8; count of bases not matched to a gene: 9. Germline CDR1 reads SGHRS; CDR2 reads YFSETQ. The CDR3 covers 16 residues. The CDR3 coding sequence is TGCGCCAGCAGCTCGAGCGGCGGGACAGGGGGCGATGAGCAGTTCTTC. Translation: CASSSSGGTGGDEQFF. Full variable domain (remainder filled in from reference TRBV5-1 and TRBJ2-1): KAGVTQTPRYLIKTRGQQVTLSCSPISGHRSVSWYQQTPGQGLQFLFEYFSETQRNKGNFPGRFSGRQFSNSRSEMNVSTLELGDSALYLCASSSSGGTGGDEQFFGPGTRLTVL.